This T cell receptor (beta chain) originates from a study of PD-1 blockade in classical Hodgkin lymphoma (dated by TCRdb to about 2020). Turning to the overall study: Nivolumab dosing was 3 mg/kg intravenously every 2 weeks, continuing until either disease progression or unacceptable toxicity. The study used CyTOF and TCR beta sequencing to define a peripheral blood immune signature of response to PD-1 blockade in classical Hodgkin lymphoma.

The sample's time point label is to be understood as: cycle 4 day 1 (C4D1), after five to seven weeks of nivolumab. Every trial patient had relapsed following autologous stem cell transplantation, and prior brentuximab vedotin exposure was what differed among cohorts A, B and C. The trial cohort included 45 to 65 patients with relapsed/refractory classical Hodgkin lymphoma, and each patient had a best overall response of complete response, partial response or progressive disease. Single-agent nivolumab was administered to trial patients in the multi-cohort phase II CheckMate 205 trial. Best overall response was determined by an independent review committee according to the 2007 International Working Group response criteria. Trial PBMCs were obtained immediately prior to nivolumab initiation (C1D1) and on therapy at cycle 2 day 1 and cycle 4 day 1. Peripheral blood was collected in 8 mL Vacutainer Cell Preparation Tubes, from which PBMCs were isolated by centrifugation and then cryopreserved.

This clone has only one observation. No antigen is known for it. Per-base qualities were not stored, and no clone one base away is much larger. Genomic DNA was extracted with the Qiagen DNeasy kit from unsorted PBMCs and from negatively selected CD4+ and CD8+ fractions. TCR beta CDR3 regions were subjected to amplification by immunoSEQ multiplex PCR with primers that anneal to V and J segments. A synthetic immune receptor repertoire was used to minimize amplification bias, and any remaining bias was removed computationally after sequencing. As for the authors' bioinformatics: Custom Python scripts were used to quantify repertoire diversity as the Shannon entropy index. Unsorted, CD4+ and CD8+ repertoires were analyzed separately, except for combined analyses in which CD4+ and CD8+ sequences were merged in silico. A clone counted as expanded when the clone's frequency after treatment rose at least 2-fold relative to C1D1, and clones undetected at baseline were given a pseudocount of 0.5. Clones with 0 or 1 copy at C1D1 were defined as singleton clones, while clones with 2 or more copies were defined as non-singleton clones. By matching protein sequences in sorted samples from the same patient, clones expanded in unsorted samples were annotated as CD4+, CD8+ or unknown. Diversity changes from C1D1 to C4D1 were tested in paired samples using Wilcoxon tests. This is the immuneACCESS table as TCRdb keeps it, with only in-frame sequences that have V and J called. A part of the clones is gone; compared with another copy, unresolved V genes explain less than half, and the rest is unexplained. Clone size and V and J calls were adopted from that table, with D and trimming inferred from the DNA. For this sample there are 80,000 to 100,000 clones; more than 85% appear just once. The top ten hold around 2% of the sample.

Study-wide findings and limitations: Baseline TCR diversity was reported to be lower in newly diagnosed patients than in healthy donors, and even lower in relapsed/refractory patients. Only a single clinical trial cohort was studied, and what caused the repertoire differences, possibly disease activity or prior therapy, remained undefined. A significant rise by C4D1 was seen in CD4+ but not CD8+ TCR diversity (p=0.0027 vs p=0.16), with the rise being most apparent in complete responders (p=0.02). Trial patients with a complete response had baseline diversity similar to that of newly diagnosed patients, while partial responders and progressors had significantly lower diversity. Diversity was lower in patients who began nivolumab less than 1 year after ASCT, so these patients were left out of later analyses to avoid confounding by immune reconstitution.

The clonotype comes from a human donor with classical Hodgkin lymphoma. Specimen: peripheral blood mononuclear cells (PBMCs), collected before the fourth cycle of nivolumab.

The DNA reads TGCAGCGTTGAAGGCAGTTCCTACGAGCAGTACTTC. It translates as CSVEGSSYEQYF. This sequence uses TRBV29-1 and TRBJ2-7, with no D gene named confidently. Trimming costs V 1 base and J 1 base, and their ends lie 5 bases apart. CDR1 SQVTM and CDR2 ANQGSEA were looked up in the germline V gene. CDR3 length: 12 amino acids, cysteine to phenylalanine. Only the CDR3 portion is preserved as DNA: 36 bases, with reading frame beginning at the first base.